The sequence of this TCR beta chain was determined in a study of blood T cell repertoires in COVID-19. Study as a whole: The origin of the acute and convalescent COVID-19 samples was the United States, Italy and Spain. The cDNA or gDNA used as material had been derived from T cells, B-cell-depleted T cells, or PBMCs.

This clone was detected only once. In the original processing: Amplifying reference gene primers gave estimates of nucleated cell counts. TCRdb's copy holds only in-frame clones and misses some; the assay was immunoSEQ multiplex PCR. V, J and clone size are those of that table, while D and trimming were read from the DNA. The table has 200,000 or so clones, 70% to 85% seen once. The V gene's germline CDR1 is SNHLY and CDR2 FYNNEI. V was pared by 8 bases and J by 1 base, with 6 bases between. This CDR3 is 11 amino acids long. V is TRBV2 and J is TRBJ2-7; D is unclear. Sequenced input: peripheral blood. This TCR derives from a human donor with acute or convalescent COVID-19. The donor label of this sample is uncertain. CDR3 in amino acids: CASEQSYEQYF. The CDR3 region has the DNA TGTGCCAGCGAACAATCCTACGAGCAGTACTTC.